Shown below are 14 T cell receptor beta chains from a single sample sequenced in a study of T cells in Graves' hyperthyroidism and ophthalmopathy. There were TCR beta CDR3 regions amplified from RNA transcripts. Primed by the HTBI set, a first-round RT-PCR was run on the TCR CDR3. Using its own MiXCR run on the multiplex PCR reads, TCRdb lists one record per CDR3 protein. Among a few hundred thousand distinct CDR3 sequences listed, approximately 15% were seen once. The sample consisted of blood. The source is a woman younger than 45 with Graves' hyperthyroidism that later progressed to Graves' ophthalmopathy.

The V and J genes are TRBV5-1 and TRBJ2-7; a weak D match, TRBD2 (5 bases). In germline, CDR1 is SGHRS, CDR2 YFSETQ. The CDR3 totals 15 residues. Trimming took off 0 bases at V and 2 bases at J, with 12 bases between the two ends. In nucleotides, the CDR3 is TGCGCCAGCAGCTTGGCTAAGCTGGGAGCCTACGAGCAGTACTTC. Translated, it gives CASSLAKLGAYEQYF.

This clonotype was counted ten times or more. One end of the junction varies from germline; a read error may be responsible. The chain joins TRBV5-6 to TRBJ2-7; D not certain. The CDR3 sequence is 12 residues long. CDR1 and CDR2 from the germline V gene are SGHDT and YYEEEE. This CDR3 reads CASSLAQYEQYF. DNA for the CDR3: TGTGCCAGCAGTTTGGCCCAGTACGAGCAGTACTTC.

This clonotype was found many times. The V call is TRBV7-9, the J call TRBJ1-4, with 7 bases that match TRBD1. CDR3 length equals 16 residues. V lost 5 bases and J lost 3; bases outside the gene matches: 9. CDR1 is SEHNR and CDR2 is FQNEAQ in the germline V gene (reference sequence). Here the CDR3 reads CASSPQGGQSNEKLFF. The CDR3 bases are TGTGCCAGCAGCCCCCAAGGGGGACAGTCTAATGAAAAACTGTTTTTT.

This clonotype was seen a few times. CDR3 amino acids: CAWSVTGGARPQYF. In DNA, the CDR3 is TGTGCCTGGAGTGTAACAGGGGGGGCTCGGCCGCAGTATTTT. The genes are TRBV30 and TRBJ2-3; possible D gene TRBD1, 8 bases. Trimming removed 0 bases from V and 10 bases from J, with 17 bases in between. CDR1 GTSNPN and CDR2 SVGIG come from the germline V gene (reference sequence). The CDR3 has 14 amino acids.

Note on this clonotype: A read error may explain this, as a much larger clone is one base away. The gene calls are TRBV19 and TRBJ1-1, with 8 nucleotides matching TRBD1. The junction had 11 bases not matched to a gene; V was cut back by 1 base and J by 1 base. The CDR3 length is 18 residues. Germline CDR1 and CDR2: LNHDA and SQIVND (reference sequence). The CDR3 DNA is TGTGCCAGTAGTATAGTCCCCAGGGTCACAGGGGGGAACACTGAAGCTTTCTTT. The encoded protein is CASSIVPRVTGGNTEAFF.

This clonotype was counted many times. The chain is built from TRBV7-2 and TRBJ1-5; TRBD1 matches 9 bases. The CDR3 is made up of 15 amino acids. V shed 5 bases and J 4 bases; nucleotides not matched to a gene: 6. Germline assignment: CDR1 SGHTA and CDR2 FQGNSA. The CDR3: CASSPTGGENQPQHF. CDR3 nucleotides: TGTGCCAGCAGCCCGACAGGGGGAGAAAATCAGCCCCAGCATTTT.

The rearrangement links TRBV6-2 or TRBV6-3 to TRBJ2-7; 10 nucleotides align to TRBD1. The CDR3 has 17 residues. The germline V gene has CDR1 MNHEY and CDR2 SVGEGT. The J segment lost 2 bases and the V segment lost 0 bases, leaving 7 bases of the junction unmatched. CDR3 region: CASSYSSRDRGPYEQYF. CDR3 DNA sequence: TGTGCCAGCAGTTACTCTTCCCGGGACAGGGGTCCCTACGAGCAGTACTTC.

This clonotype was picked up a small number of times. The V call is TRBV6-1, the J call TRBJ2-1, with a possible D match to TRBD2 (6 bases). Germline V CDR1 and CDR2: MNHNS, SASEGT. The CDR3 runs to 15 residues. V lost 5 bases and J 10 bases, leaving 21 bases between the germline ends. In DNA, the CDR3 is TGTGCCAGCAGTTCCACCGGGACTTCGCGGTTCGAGCAGTTCTTC. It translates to CASSSTGTSRFEQFF.

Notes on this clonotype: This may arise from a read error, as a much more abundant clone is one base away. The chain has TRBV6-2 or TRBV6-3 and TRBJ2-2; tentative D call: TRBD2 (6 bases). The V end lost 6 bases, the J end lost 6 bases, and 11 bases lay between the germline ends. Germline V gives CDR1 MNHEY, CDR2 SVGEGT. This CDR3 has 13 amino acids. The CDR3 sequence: CASSLWEAGELFF. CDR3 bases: TGTGCCAGCAGCTTGTGGGAGGCCGGGGAGCTGTTTTTT.

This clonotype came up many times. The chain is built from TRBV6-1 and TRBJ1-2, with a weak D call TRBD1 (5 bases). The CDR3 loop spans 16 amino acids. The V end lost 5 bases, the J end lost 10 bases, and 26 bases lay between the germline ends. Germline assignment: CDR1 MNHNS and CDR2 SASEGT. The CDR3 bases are TGTGCCAGCAGTCGAATCCCCGGGACGAACAACAGAGTCTACACCTTC. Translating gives CASSRIPGTNNRVYTF.

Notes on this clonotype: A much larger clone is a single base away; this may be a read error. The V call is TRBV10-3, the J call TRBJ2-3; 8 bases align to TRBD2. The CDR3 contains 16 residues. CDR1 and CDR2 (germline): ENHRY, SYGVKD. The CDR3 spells CAISEVLAGATDAQYF. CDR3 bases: TGTGCCATCAGTGAGGTGCTAGCGGGCGCTACAGATGCGCAGTATTTT.

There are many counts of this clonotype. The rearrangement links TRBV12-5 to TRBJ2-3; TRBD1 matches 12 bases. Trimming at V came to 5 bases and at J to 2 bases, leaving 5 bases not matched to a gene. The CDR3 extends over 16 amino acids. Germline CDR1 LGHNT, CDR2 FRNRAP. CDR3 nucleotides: TGTGCTAGTGGTCCAGGGACAGGGGGCTTCACAGATACGCAGTATTTT. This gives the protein CASGPGTGGFTDTQYF.

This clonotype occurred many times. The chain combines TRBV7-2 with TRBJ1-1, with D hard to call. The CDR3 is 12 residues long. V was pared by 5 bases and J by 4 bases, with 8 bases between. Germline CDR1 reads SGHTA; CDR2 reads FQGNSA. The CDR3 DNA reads TGTGCCAGCAGCCCCGTGCGCACTGAAGCTTTCTTT. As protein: CASSPVRTEAFF. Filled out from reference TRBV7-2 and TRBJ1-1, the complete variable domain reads GAGVSQSPSNKVTEKGKDVELRCDPISGHTALYWYRQSLGQGLEFLIYFQGNSAPDKSGLPSDRFSAERTGGSVSTLTIQRTQQEDSAVYLCASSPVRTEAFFGQGTRLTVV.

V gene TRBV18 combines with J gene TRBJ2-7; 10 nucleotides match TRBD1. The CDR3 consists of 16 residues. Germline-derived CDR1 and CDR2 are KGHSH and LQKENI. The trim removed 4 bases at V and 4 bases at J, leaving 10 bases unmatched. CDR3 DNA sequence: TGTGCCAGCTCACTCCTGCCGGGACAGGGGACGTACGAGCAGTACTTC. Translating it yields CASSLLPGQGTYEQYF.